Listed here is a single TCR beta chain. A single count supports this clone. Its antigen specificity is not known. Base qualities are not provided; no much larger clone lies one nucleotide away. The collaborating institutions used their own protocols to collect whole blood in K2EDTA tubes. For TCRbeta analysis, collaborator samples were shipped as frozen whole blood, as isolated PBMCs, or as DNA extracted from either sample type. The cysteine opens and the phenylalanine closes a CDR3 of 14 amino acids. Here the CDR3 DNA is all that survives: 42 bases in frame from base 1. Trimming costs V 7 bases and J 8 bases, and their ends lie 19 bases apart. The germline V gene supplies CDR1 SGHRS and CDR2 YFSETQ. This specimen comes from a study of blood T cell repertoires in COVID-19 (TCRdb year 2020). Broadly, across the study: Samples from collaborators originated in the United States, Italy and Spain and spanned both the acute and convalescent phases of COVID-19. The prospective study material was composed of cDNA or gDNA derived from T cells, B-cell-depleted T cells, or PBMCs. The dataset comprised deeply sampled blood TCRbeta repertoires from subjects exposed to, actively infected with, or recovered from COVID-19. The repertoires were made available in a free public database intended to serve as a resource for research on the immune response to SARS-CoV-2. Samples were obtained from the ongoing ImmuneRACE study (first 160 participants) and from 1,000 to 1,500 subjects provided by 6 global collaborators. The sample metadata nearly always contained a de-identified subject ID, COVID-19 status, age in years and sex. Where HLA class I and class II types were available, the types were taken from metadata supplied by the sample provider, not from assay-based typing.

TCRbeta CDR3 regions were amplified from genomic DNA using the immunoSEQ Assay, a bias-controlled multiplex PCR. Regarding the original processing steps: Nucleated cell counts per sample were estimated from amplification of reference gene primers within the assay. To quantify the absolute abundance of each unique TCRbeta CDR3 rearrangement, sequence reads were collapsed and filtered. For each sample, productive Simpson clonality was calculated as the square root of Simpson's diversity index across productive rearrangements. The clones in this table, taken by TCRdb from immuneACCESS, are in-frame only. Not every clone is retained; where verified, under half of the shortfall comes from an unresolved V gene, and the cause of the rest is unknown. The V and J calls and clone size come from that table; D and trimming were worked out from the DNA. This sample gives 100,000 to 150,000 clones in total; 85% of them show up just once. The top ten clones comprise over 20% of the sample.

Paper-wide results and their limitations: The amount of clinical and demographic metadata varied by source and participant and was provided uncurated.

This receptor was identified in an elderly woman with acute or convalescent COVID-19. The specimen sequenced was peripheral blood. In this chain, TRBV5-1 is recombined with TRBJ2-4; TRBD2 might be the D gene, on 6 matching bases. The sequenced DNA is TGCGCCAGCTCGGACCTTAGCGGCCGGGACATTCAGTACTTC. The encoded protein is CASSDLSGRDIQYF. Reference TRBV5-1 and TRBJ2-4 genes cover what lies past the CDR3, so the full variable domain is KAGVTQTPRYLIKTRGQQVTLSCSPISGHRSVSWYQQTPGQGLQFLFEYFSETQRNKGNFPGRFSGRQFSNSRSEMNVSTLELGDSALYLCASSDLSGRDIQYFGAGTRLSVL.